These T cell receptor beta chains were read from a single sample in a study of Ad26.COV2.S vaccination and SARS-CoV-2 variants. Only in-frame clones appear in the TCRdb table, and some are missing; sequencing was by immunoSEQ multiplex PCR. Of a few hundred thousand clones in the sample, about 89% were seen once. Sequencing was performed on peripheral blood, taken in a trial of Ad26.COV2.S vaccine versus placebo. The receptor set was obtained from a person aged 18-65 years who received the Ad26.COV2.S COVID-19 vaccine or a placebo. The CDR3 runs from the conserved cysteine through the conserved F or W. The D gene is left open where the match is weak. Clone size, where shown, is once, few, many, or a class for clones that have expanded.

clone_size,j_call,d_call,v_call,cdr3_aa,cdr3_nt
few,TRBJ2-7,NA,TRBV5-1,CASSSGLSAESSYEQYF,TGCGCCAGCAGCTCGGGGTTGTCAGCGGAAAGCTCCTACGAGCAGTACTTC
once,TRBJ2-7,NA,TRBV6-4,CASSDTPSTRQYF,TGTGCCAGCAGTGACACCCCTAGCACGCGGCAGTACTTC
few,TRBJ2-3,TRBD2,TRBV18,CASSLGTSGSGTDTQYF,TGTGCCAGCTCACTAGGGACTAGCGGGAGTGGCACAGATACGCAGTATTTT
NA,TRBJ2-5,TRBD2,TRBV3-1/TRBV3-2,CASTQGTSGRDQGTQYF,TGTGCCAGCACCCAGGGGACTAGCGGGAGGGACCAAGGGACCCAGTACTTC
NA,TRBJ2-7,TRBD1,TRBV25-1,CASSEGQGFLYEQYF,TGTGCCAGCAGTGAGGGACAGGGTTTCCTTTACGAGCAGTACTTC
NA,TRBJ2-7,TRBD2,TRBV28,CASSSSGDHSYEQYF,TGTGCCAGCAGCTCTAGCGGGGACCACTCCTACGAGCAGTACTTC
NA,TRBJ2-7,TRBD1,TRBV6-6,CASTLSGDRYSYEQYF,TGTGCCAGCACCCTCTCGGGGGACAGGTACTCCTACGAGCAGTACTTC
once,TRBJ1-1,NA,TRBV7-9,CASSLGTRVNTEAFF,TGTGCCAGCTCTCTTGGGACAAGAGTGAACACTGAAGCTTTCTTT
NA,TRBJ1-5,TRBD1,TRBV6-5,CASSSGGAQPQHF,TGTGCCAGCAGTTCAGGGGGCGCTCAGCCCCAGCATTTT
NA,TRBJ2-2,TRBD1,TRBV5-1,CASTSGTENTGELFF,TGCGCCAGCACCTCCGGGACAGAAAACACCGGGGAGCTGTTTTTT
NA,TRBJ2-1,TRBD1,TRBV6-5,CASSPTGYPYNEQFF,TGTGCCAGCAGCCCGACAGGGTATCCCTACAATGAGCAGTTCTTC
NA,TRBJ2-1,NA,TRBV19,CASSRRGSYNEQFF,TGTGCCAGTAGTAGACGGGGGAGCTACAATGAGCAGTTCTTC
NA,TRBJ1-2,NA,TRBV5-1,CASSLVSGREGYGYTF,TGCGCCAGCAGCTTGGTGTCGGGGAGGGAGGGCTATGGCTACACCTTC
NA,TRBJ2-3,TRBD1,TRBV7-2,CASSVRQGSDTQYF,TGTGCCAGCAGCGTCAGACAGGGTTCAGATACGCAGTATTTT
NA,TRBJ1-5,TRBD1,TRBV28,CASRGTGGVGNQPQHF,TGTGCCAGCAGAGGGACAGGGGGAGTTGGCAATCAGCCCCAGCATTTT
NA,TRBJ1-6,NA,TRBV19,CASSDTYNSPLHF,TGTGCCAGTAGTGACACCTATAATTCACCCCTCCACTTT
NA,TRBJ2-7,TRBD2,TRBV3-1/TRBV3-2,CASSPPGLAVYEQYF,TGTGCCAGCAGCCCTCCGGGACTAGCGGTCTACGAGCAGTACTTC
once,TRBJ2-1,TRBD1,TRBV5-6,CASSLGLGTETYNEQFF,TGTGCCAGCAGCTTGGGATTGGGGACAGAAACTTACAATGAGCAGTTCTTC
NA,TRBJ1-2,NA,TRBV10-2,CASSESGRTNYGYTF,TGCGCCAGCAGTGAGTCGGGACGGACTAACTATGGCTACACCTTC
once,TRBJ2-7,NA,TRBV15,CATSRGLTYEQYF,TGTGCCACCAGCAGAGGACTGACGTATGAGCAGTACTTC
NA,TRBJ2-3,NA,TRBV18,CASSPLVPSTDTQYF,TGTGCCAGCTCACCCTTAGTCCCGAGCACAGATACGCAGTATTTT
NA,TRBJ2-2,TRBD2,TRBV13,CASSFIAGRAGELFF,TGTGCCAGCAGCTTTATAGCGGGACGTGCCGGGGAGCTGTTTTTT
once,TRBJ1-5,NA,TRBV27,CASSLEWGANNQPQHF,TGTGCCAGCAGTTTAGAGTGGGGAGCGAACAATCAGCCCCAGCATTTT
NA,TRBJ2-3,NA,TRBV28,CASSSDQGRDTQYF,TGTGCCAGCAGTTCCGACCAGGGGCGAGATACGCAGTATTTT
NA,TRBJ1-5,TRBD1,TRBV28,CASSLSGGGSNQPQHF,TGTGCCAGCAGTTTATCAGGGGGCGGGAGCAATCAGCCCCAGCATTTT
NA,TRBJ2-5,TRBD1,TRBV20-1,CSASYRGETQYF,TGCAGTGCTAGTTACAGGGGAGAGACCCAGTACTTC
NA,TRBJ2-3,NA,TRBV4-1,CASSQDPIDTQYF,TGCGCCAGCAGCCAAGACCCCATAGATACGCAGTATTTT
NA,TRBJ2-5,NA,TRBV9,CASSVEEGWETQYF,TGTGCCAGCAGCGTAGAAGAGGGTTGGGAGACCCAGTACTTC
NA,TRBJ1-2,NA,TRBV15,CATSSSADYGYTF,TGTGCCACCAGCAGTTCGGCGGATTACGGCTACACCTTC
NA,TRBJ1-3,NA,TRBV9,CASSPVGGPGNTIYF,TGTGCCAGCAGCCCCGTGGGTGGGCCTGGAAACACCATATATTTT
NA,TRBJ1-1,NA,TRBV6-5,CASSSDRLGNTEAFF,TGTGCCAGCAGTTCCGACAGATTGGGGAACACTGAAGCTTTCTTT
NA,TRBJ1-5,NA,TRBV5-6,CASSSQTEQPQHF,TGTGCCAGCAGCTCACAGACAGAGCAGCCCCAGCATTTT
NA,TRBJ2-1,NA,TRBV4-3,CASSQDMILGYNEQFF,TGCGCCAGCAGCCAAGATATGATTTTGGGGTACAATGAGCAGTTCTTC
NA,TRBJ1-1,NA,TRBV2,CARRGVSLMNTEAFF,TGTGCCAGAAGAGGGGTGTCCCTCATGAACACTGAAGCTTTCTTT
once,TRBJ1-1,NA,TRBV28,CASSLGGGAEAFF,TGTGCCAGCAGTTTAGGCGGCGGGGCTGAAGCTTTCTTT
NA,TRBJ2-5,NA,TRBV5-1,CASSLGAGIQETQYF,TGCGCCAGCAGCTTGGGGGCAGGGATCCAAGAGACCCAGTACTTC
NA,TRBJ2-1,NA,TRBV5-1,CASSLGAAGSYNEQFF,TGCGCCAGCAGCTTGGGGGCGGCGGGCTCCTACAATGAGCAGTTCTTC
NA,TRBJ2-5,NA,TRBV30,CAWSPSIETQYF,TGTGCCTGGAGTCCCTCGATAGAGACCCAGTACTTC
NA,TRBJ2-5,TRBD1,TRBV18,CASSPRQGAGETQYF,TGTGCCAGCTCACCGCGACAGGGGGCAGGCGAGACCCAGTACTTC
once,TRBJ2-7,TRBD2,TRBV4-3,CASSKGRLAGAEQYF,TGCGCCAGCAGCAAAGGACGACTAGCGGGAGCCGAGCAGTACTTC
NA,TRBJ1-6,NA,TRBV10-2,CASSISGLENSPLHF,TGCGCCAGCAGTATATCAGGGTTGGAGAATTCACCCCTCCACTTT
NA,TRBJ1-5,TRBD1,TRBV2,CASRDRVFQPQHF,TGTGCCAGCCGGGACAGGGTTTTTCAGCCCCAGCATTTT
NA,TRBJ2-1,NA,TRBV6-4,CASSDPSDRGTAGGGLNEQFF,TGTGCCAGCAGTGACCCATCTGACAGGGGGACGGCGGGAGGCGGGTTGAATGAGCAGTTCTTC